This section outlines one T cell receptor (beta chain) sequence together with its context. A far more abundant clone sits one base away, making this likely a read error. The sample is drawn from a study of regulatory T cells in long-lasting Graves disease. The germline V gene has CDR1 SGHKS and CDR2 YYEKEE (reference sequence). The length of the CDR3 is 13 residues. Described time point: newly diagnosed GD, antithyroid drugs for less than 3 months. Preparation of the TCR library used RNA extracted from PBMCs. Researchers made TCR beta libraries by using iRepertoire HTBI primers and running Arm-PCR on CDR3 regions. TCRdb called the multiplex PCR reads again in MiXCR, with one record for every CDR3 protein. The repertoire includes around 500,000 distinct CDR3 sequences, 13% of them detected once, and 8.5% to 10% sits in the top ten. These same data were also listed under a study on T cells in Graves' hyperthyroidism and ophthalmopathy.

Source: peripheral blood mononuclear cells (PBMCs), taken at new diagnosis, from a patient treated with antithyroid drugs. This clonotype originated in a man younger than 45 with Graves disease. The chain employs TRBV5-5 and TRBJ2-7; the D gene is possibly TRBD2 (6 bases). CDR3 nucleotide sequence: TGTACCAGCAGCTTCCGGGGGACCTACGAGCAGTACTTC. Its translation: CTSSFRGTYEQYF.